The 11 T cell receptor beta chains below all came from one sample that was sequenced in a study of blood T cells in healthy people across ages. A J-beta primer mix and a sample-barcoded 5' primer were used in a second PCR of about 7 to 12 cycles. TCRdb redid the calling of the 5' RACE reads with MiXCR, one entry per CDR3 protein. In the table there are under 850,000 distinct CDR3 sequences, 30% to 45% of which are singletons. Sequencing was performed on blood. The receptors come from a man between 18 and 35 years old in good health.

This clonotype was seen a few times. The genes are TRBV11-2 and TRBJ2-7; 11 bases line up with TRBD1. V dropped 5 bases and J dropped 2; count of bases not matched to a gene: 5. Germline values: CDR1 SGHAT, CDR2 FQNNGV. The CDR3 runs 15 residues. The CDR3 nucleotides are TGTGCCAGCAGCCAAGGACAGGGGGCTACCTACGAGCAGTACTTC. It translates to CASSQGQGATYEQYF. Based on the CDR3 plus reference TRBV11-2 and TRBJ2-7, the full variable domain is EAGVAQSPRYKIIEKRQSVAFWCNPISGHATLYWYQQILGQGPKLLIQFQNNGVVDDSQLPKDRFSAERLKGVDSTLKIQPAKLEDSAVYLCASSQGQGATYEQYFGPGTRLTVT.

V and J are TRBV7-8 and TRBJ1-5, with 9 bases aligning to TRBD1. V shed 1 base, J shed 4 bases, and the junction held 5 bases outside the gene matches. Per germline, CDR1 SGHVS and CDR2 FQNEAQ. The CDR3 is made up of 16 amino acids. CDR3 nucleotides: TGTGCCAGCAGCTTAGGCCGGGACAGGGCGAATCAGCCCCAGCATTTT. Protein: CASSLGRDRANQPQHF.

On this clonotype itself: A clone one base away is much larger, so this may be a read error. V is TRBV20-1 and J is TRBJ2-1; tentative D call: TRBD2 (5 bases). This CDR3 has 12 amino acids. CDR1 is DFQATT and CDR2 is SNEGSKA in the germline V gene (reference sequence). The CDR3 DNA reads as TGCAGTACTAGTGACAATGCGAATGAGCAGTTCTTC. Encoded protein: CSTSDNANEQFF.

This chain joins TRBV9 and TRBJ1-1, with D perhaps TRBD1 (5 bases). Trimming left V 3 bases short and J 3 bases short, with 18 bases between. Germline-derived CDR1 and CDR2 are SGDLS and YYNGEE. The CDR3 covers 16 residues. The CDR3, as DNA: TGTGCCAGCAGCGGACTGACGGGAGGGGAGGACACTGAAGCTTTCTTT. Protein sequence: CASSGLTGGEDTEAFF.

The chain recombines TRBV6-6 with TRBJ2-2; 8 nucleotides line up with TRBD2. This CDR3 contains 16 residues. J lost 7 bases, V lost 2 bases, and 9 bases had no gene match. Germline loops: CDR1 MNHNY, CDR2 SVGAGI (reference sequence). The CDR3 is CASSYTGTSRGGELFF. CDR3 in DNA: TGTGCCAGCAGTTACACCGGGACTAGTAGGGGCGGGGAGCTGTTTTTT.

This clonotype showed up just a few times. The chain couples TRBV7-2 to TRBJ1-1; TRBD1 agrees at 10 bases. The germline V gene has CDR1 SGHTA and CDR2 FQGNSA. With 5 bases clipped from V and 5 bases from J, the junction kept 8 bases outside the gene matches. The CDR3 is 15 residues long. CDR3 in amino acids: CASSGRGTGVTEAFF. The CDR3, as DNA: TGTGCCAGCAGCGGCCGCGGGACAGGGGTGACTGAAGCTTTCTTT.

V usage is TRBV7-8 and J usage is TRBJ1-2; TRBD1 might be the D (5 bases). Germline V gene sequence: CDR1 SGHVS, CDR2 FQNEAQ. The ends were cut back, 4 bases at V and 0 bases at J, with 27 bases in the middle. The CDR3 is 20 amino acids. The CDR3 sequence: CASSSRLGTAGPPANYGYTF. The CDR3 nucleotides are TGTGCCAGCAGCTCTAGGCTGGGGACCGCCGGACCGCCGGCTAACTATGGCTACACCTTC.

The rearrangement links TRBV12-3 or TRBV12-4 to TRBJ2-1; D remains ambiguous. The CDR3 contains 13 residues. V was pared by 4 bases and J by 3 bases, with 7 bases between. The CDR3 is CASSSPVYNEQFF. The CDR3 nucleotides read TGTGCCAGCAGTTCCCCAGTCTACAATGAGCAGTTCTTC.

The gene calls are TRBV5-1 and TRBJ2-7; TRBD1 agrees at 10 bases. CDR1 and CDR2 from the germline V gene are SGHRS and YFSETQ. This CDR3 is built from 16 residues. Trimming cost V 0 bases and J 2 bases; bases outside gene matches: 5. The CDR3 loop reads CASSLVGQGGTYEQYF. In DNA, the CDR3 is TGCGCCAGCAGCTTGGTCGGACAGGGGGGAACCTACGAGCAGTACTTC.

This chain connects TRBV20-1 to TRBJ2-7; tentative D call: TRBD1 (6 bases). This CDR3 is built from 12 residues. The V gene lost 5 bases and the J gene lost 6 bases, with 14 bases spanning the gap. Germline values: CDR1 DFQATT, CDR2 SNEGSKA (reference sequence). The CDR3 spells CSAYPQGPEQYF. In nucleotides, the CDR3 is TGCAGTGCTTATCCCCAGGGGCCCGAGCAGTACTTC.

The chain is built from TRBV20-1 and TRBJ2-5; possible D gene TRBD2, 5 bases. V dropped 0 bases and J dropped 2 bases, with 13 bases sitting between them. Germline V gives CDR1 DFQATT, CDR2 SNEGSKA (reference sequence). The CDR3 is 15 residues long. For the CDR3, the DNA is TGCAGTGCTAGAGATGGGCGTAGCGCACAAGAGACCCAGTACTTC. Protein sequence: CSARDGRSAQETQYF.